This is a list of T cell receptor beta chains from one sample in a study of blood T cell repertoires in COVID-19. Libraries were prepared by immunoSEQ multiplex PCR; TCRdb keeps only in-frame clonotypes and omits some of them. Here the sample spans about 300,000 clones, roughly 85% being singletons. The specimen sequenced was PBMCs or T cells enriched from blood (not recorded which). These receptors were taken from a young man who had recovered from COVID-19. CDR3s include the opening cysteine and the closing phenylalanine or tryptophan.

v_gene	j_gene	CDR3aa
TRBV18	TRBJ1-2	CASSPARNNYGYTF
TRBV11-2	TRBJ2-7	CASSRWEDRITYEQYF
TRBV19	TRBJ2-1	CASSGTSGYNEQFF
TRBV5-1	TRBJ1-2	CASSSIGHTTINYGYTF
TRBV3-1/TRBV3-2	TRBJ1-2	CASSQDPQGYGYTF
TRBV9	TRBJ2-3	CASKRAHDDTQYF
TRBV5-4	TRBJ2-4	CASSSGTERAKNIQYF
TRBV5-4	TRBJ2-7	CASSLMAGGSYEQYF
TRBV7-9	TRBJ2-4	CASSQGRLLAKNIQYF
TRBV6-4	TRBJ1-5	CASSSGTGRPQHF